The rows below give T cell receptor beta chains drawn from one sample of a study of blood T cell repertoires in COVID-19. Assay: immunoSEQ multiplex PCR; the TCRdb copy retains only in-frame clones and omits some. The top ten hold 16% of the sample, which has under 140,000 clones, 75% to 80% seen once. The sample comprised peripheral blood. The receptors were sampled from an elderly woman with active or convalescent COVID-19. Both conserved end residues are part of each CDR3. The D gene is left open where the match is weak. Size is omitted from some rows. Given values are once, few, many or a class for expanded clones.

clone size: -
V gene: TRBV5-8
CDR3 length: 17
D gene: -
J gene: TRBJ1-5
CDR3 protein: CASSLEGSGGRNQPQHF
CDR3 DNA: TGTGCCAGCAGCTTGGAGGGGTCGGGAGGGCGCAATCAGCCCCAGCATTTT

clone size: -
V gene: TRBV18
CDR3 length: 17
D gene: TRBD1
J gene: TRBJ2-1
CDR3 protein: CASSFQLTGQFNNEQFF
CDR3 DNA: TGTGCCAGCTCATTTCAATTGACGGGACAGTTCAACAATGAGCAGTTCTTC

clone size: few
V gene: TRBV12-5
CDR3 length: 16
D gene: -
J gene: TRBJ2-3
CDR3 protein: CASGLGADYYTDTQYF
CDR3 DNA: TGTGCTAGTGGTTTGGGAGCAGACTACTACACAGATACGCAGTATTTT

clone size: once
V gene: TRBV27
CDR3 length: 15
D gene: TRBD2
J gene: TRBJ2-7
CDR3 protein: CASSSGLAGTYEQYF
CDR3 DNA: TGTGCCAGCAGTTCTGGACTAGCGGGAACGTACGAGCAGTACTTC

clone size: -
V gene: TRBV16
CDR3 length: 17
D gene: TRBD2
J gene: TRBJ2-3
CDR3 protein: CASSQSVLAGGPDTQYF
CDR3 DNA: TGTGCCAGCAGCCAATCGGTACTAGCGGGAGGGCCAGATACGCAGTATTTT

clone size: -
V gene: TRBV5-1
CDR3 length: 18
D gene: TRBD2
J gene: TRBJ2-3
CDR3 protein: CASSLRPRASGGSDTQYF
CDR3 DNA: TGCGCCAGCAGCTTGCGTCCGCGGGCTAGCGGGGGCTCAGATACGCAGTATTTT

clone size: -
V gene: TRBV3-1/TRBV3-2
CDR3 length: 12
D gene: -
J gene: TRBJ1-1
CDR3 protein: CASSRRQARAFF
CDR3 DNA: TGTGCCAGCAGCCGCCGACAGGCGAGGGCTTTCTTT

clone size: -
V gene: TRBV15
CDR3 length: 13
D gene: -
J gene: TRBJ1-1
CDR3 protein: CATSEGQNTEAFF
CDR3 DNA: TGTGCCACCAGCGAGGGACAGAACACTGAAGCTTTCTTT

clone size: -
V gene: TRBV5-1
CDR3 length: 15
D gene: -
J gene: TRBJ2-3
CDR3 protein: CASSLMSPGSNTQYF
CDR3 DNA: TGCGCCAGCAGCTTGATGTCTCCGGGATCGAATACGCAGTATTTT

clone size: once
V gene: TRBV3-1/TRBV3-2
CDR3 length: 15
D gene: TRBD1
J gene: TRBJ2-1
CDR3 protein: CASSQVGQGYNEQFF
CDR3 DNA: TGTGCCAGCAGCCAAGTGGGACAGGGTTACAATGAGCAGTTCTTC

clone size: -
V gene: TRBV11-2
CDR3 length: 16
D gene: -
J gene: TRBJ1-2
CDR3 protein: CASSLGWTVPNYGYTF
CDR3 DNA: TGTGCCAGCAGCTTAGGCTGGACAGTTCCTAACTATGGCTACACCTTC

clone size: -
V gene: TRBV18
CDR3 length: 18
D gene: TRBD1
J gene: TRBJ1-1
CDR3 protein: CASSPLFPGQGGDTEAFF
CDR3 DNA: TGTGCCAGCTCACCACTGTTCCCCGGACAGGGGGGTGACACTGAAGCTTTCTTT

clone size: once
V gene: TRBV28
CDR3 length: 16
D gene: TRBD2
J gene: TRBJ2-7
CDR3 protein: CASSKTSGSLSYEQYF
CDR3 DNA: TGTGCCAGCAGCAAGACTAGCGGGAGCCTATCCTACGAGCAGTACTTC

clone size: -
V gene: TRBV7-2
CDR3 length: 14
D gene: -
J gene: TRBJ2-7
CDR3 protein: CASSFSSGSYEQYF
CDR3 DNA: TGTGCCAGCAGCTTTTCAAGCGGCTCCTACGAGCAGTACTTC

clone size: -
V gene: TRBV11-1
CDR3 length: 15
D gene: TRBD2
J gene: TRBJ2-7
CDR3 protein: CASSLDFSGTYEQYF
CDR3 DNA: TGTGCCAGCAGCTTAGATTTTAGCGGGACCTACGAGCAGTACTTC

clone size: once
V gene: TRBV7-8
CDR3 length: 12
D gene: -
J gene: TRBJ2-7
CDR3 protein: CASGRVGYEQYF
CDR3 DNA: TGTGCCAGCGGGCGAGTCGGCTACGAGCAGTACTTC

clone size: many
V gene: TRBV2
CDR3 length: 13
D gene: -
J gene: TRBJ2-3
CDR3 protein: CASRDLSTDTQYF
CDR3 DNA: TGTGCCAGCAGGGACTTGAGCACAGATACGCAGTATTTT

clone size: -
V gene: TRBV3-1/TRBV3-2
CDR3 length: 13
D gene: TRBD2
J gene: TRBJ2-1
CDR3 protein: CASSQLAGQEQFF
CDR3 DNA: TGTGCCAGCAGCCAGCTAGCGGGGCAGGAGCAGTTCTTC

clone size: -
V gene: TRBV27
CDR3 length: 14
D gene: -
J gene: TRBJ2-7
CDR3 protein: CASSPYSALYEQYF
CDR3 DNA: TGTGCCAGCAGCCCATATTCAGCACTATACGAGCAGTACTTC

clone size: -
V gene: TRBV2
CDR3 length: 16
D gene: TRBD2
J gene: TRBJ2-1
CDR3 protein: CASSPIGLAGENEQFF
CDR3 DNA: TGTGCCAGCAGCCCCATCGGCCTAGCGGGAGAAAATGAGCAGTTCTTC

clone size: -
V gene: TRBV7-8
CDR3 length: 16
D gene: TRBD1
J gene: TRBJ2-7
CDR3 protein: CASSSSGTGDPYEQYF
CDR3 DNA: TGTGCCAGCAGCTCGTCCGGGACAGGGGACCCATACGAGCAGTACTTC

clone size: -
V gene: TRBV6-6
CDR3 length: 16
D gene: TRBD1
J gene: TRBJ1-6
CDR3 protein: CASSWDRGRGPSPLHF
CDR3 DNA: TGTGCCAGCAGTTGGGACAGGGGCCGGGGTCCATCACCCCTCCACTTT

clone size: -
V gene: TRBV3-1/TRBV3-2
CDR3 length: 13
D gene: TRBD2
J gene: TRBJ2-7
CDR3 protein: CASRSSGARREYF
CDR3 DNA: TGTGCCAGCCGGTCTAGCGGAGCCCGGAGGGAGTACTTC

clone size: -
V gene: TRBV6-5
CDR3 length: 16
D gene: TRBD1
J gene: TRBJ1-2
CDR3 protein: CASSSMGQGTNYGYTF
CDR3 DNA: TGTGCCAGCAGTTCCATGGGACAGGGAACTAACTATGGCTACACCTTC

clone size: -
V gene: TRBV3-1/TRBV3-2
CDR3 length: 13
D gene: -
J gene: TRBJ2-7
CDR3 protein: CASRLGGIGEQYF
CDR3 DNA: TGTGCCAGCAGATTAGGGGGAATAGGGGAGCAGTACTTC

clone size: -
V gene: TRBV4-2
CDR3 length: 16
D gene: -
J gene: TRBJ1-4
CDR3 protein: CASSQETGQSDEKLFF
CDR3 DNA: TGTGCCAGCAGCCAAGAGACTGGTCAGTCCGATGAAAAACTGTTTTTT

clone size: -
V gene: TRBV18
CDR3 length: 16
D gene: TRBD2
J gene: TRBJ2-7
CDR3 protein: CASSPPGGAGVHEQYF
CDR3 DNA: TGTGCCAGCTCACCGCCGGGAGGAGCGGGAGTCCACGAGCAGTACTTC

clone size: -
V gene: TRBV6-5
CDR3 length: 15
D gene: -
J gene: TRBJ1-1
CDR3 protein: CASSYSYHRDTEAFF
CDR3 DNA: TGTGCCAGCAGTTACTCTTACCACAGGGACACTGAAGCTTTCTTT

clone size: -
V gene: TRBV5-1
CDR3 length: 15
D gene: -
J gene: TRBJ2-5
CDR3 protein: CASSPQDPAGETQYF
CDR3 DNA: TGCGCCAGCAGCCCACAGGACCCCGCGGGGGAGACCCAGTACTTC

clone size: few
V gene: TRBV15
CDR3 length: 16
D gene: -
J gene: TRBJ1-1
CDR3 protein: CATSTNRGAMNTEAFF
CDR3 DNA: TGTGCCACCAGCACTAATCGGGGGGCAATGAACACTGAAGCTTTCTTT

clone size: -
V gene: TRBV9
CDR3 length: 17
D gene: -
J gene: TRBJ2-2
CDR3 protein: CASSVGLGPRDTGELFF
CDR3 DNA: TGTGCCAGCAGCGTAGGTCTTGGGCCCAGGGACACCGGGGAGCTGTTTTTT

clone size: -
V gene: TRBV28
CDR3 length: 13
D gene: TRBD2
J gene: TRBJ2-1
CDR3 protein: CASRRLALGEQFF
CDR3 DNA: TGTGCCAGCAGAAGACTAGCCCTCGGTGAGCAGTTCTTC

clone size: few
V gene: TRBV11-2
CDR3 length: 16
D gene: TRBD1
J gene: TRBJ2-7
CDR3 protein: CASSLASGQGGYEQYF
CDR3 DNA: TGTGCCAGCAGCTTAGCCTCGGGACAGGGCGGATACGAGCAGTACTTC

clone size: -
V gene: TRBV2
CDR3 length: 14
D gene: TRBD1
J gene: TRBJ2-5
CDR3 protein: CASSRLNRGETQYF
CDR3 DNA: TGTGCCAGCTCGCGGCTTAACAGGGGGGAGACCCAGTACTTC

clone size: -
V gene: TRBV9
CDR3 length: 17
D gene: TRBD2
J gene: TRBJ2-5
CDR3 protein: CASSVVGVAGGVETQYF
CDR3 DNA: TGTGCCAGCAGCGTAGTTGGTGTAGCGGGAGGTGTAGAGACCCAGTACTTC

clone size: -
V gene: TRBV3-1/TRBV3-2
CDR3 length: 17
D gene: TRBD2
J gene: TRBJ2-1
CDR3 protein: CASSQFIHRLAHNEQFF
CDR3 DNA: TGTGCCAGCAGCCAATTCATCCATCGACTAGCGCACAATGAGCAGTTCTTC

clone size: few
V gene: TRBV18
CDR3 length: 14
D gene: -
J gene: TRBJ2-7
CDR3 protein: CASSPLREVYEQYF
CDR3 DNA: TGTGCCAGCTCACCACTCAGGGAGGTCTACGAGCAGTACTTC

clone size: -
V gene: TRBV5-1
CDR3 length: 14
D gene: -
J gene: TRBJ1-5
CDR3 protein: CASSFAGLNQPQHF
CDR3 DNA: TGCGCCAGCAGCTTCGCAGGGCTCAATCAGCCCCAGCATTTT

clone size: -
V gene: TRBV5-4
CDR3 length: 13
D gene: TRBD1
J gene: TRBJ1-1
CDR3 protein: CASSLDRVTEAFF
CDR3 DNA: TGTGCCAGCAGCCTAGACAGGGTAACTGAAGCTTTCTTT

clone size: -
V gene: TRBV4-3
CDR3 length: 17
D gene: TRBD1
J gene: TRBJ1-6
CDR3 protein: CASSQAMTGTGYSPLHF
CDR3 DNA: TGCGCCAGCAGCCAGGCTATGACCGGGACAGGGTATTCACCCCTCCACTTT

clone size: once
V gene: TRBV5-1
CDR3 length: 15
D gene: -
J gene: TRBJ2-7
CDR3 protein: CASSLVAGKSYEQYF
CDR3 DNA: TGCGCCAGCAGCTTGGTGGCGGGGAAGTCCTACGAGCAGTACTTC

clone size: few
V gene: TRBV5-1
CDR3 length: 16
D gene: TRBD2
J gene: TRBJ2-2
CDR3 protein: CASSLGIAGATGELFF
CDR3 DNA: TGCGCCAGCAGCTTGGGTATAGCGGGAGCGACCGGGGAGCTGTTTTTT

clone size: -
V gene: TRBV19
CDR3 length: 15
D gene: TRBD2
J gene: TRBJ2-3
CDR3 protein: CASSPGTSVSDTQYF
CDR3 DNA: TGTGCCAGTAGCCCCGGGACTAGCGTGTCAGATACGCAGTATTTT

clone size: -
V gene: TRBV5-6
CDR3 length: 14
D gene: TRBD1
J gene: TRBJ1-6
CDR3 protein: CASSLGRGLAPLHF
CDR3 DNA: TGTGCCAGCAGCTTGGGGAGGGGGCTCGCACCCCTCCACTTT

clone size: -
V gene: TRBV4-1
CDR3 length: 14
D gene: -
J gene: TRBJ1-5
CDR3 protein: CASSSDGSYQPQHF
CDR3 DNA: TGCGCCAGCAGCTCCGACGGGAGCTATCAGCCCCAGCATTTT

clone size: few
V gene: TRBV2
CDR3 length: 16
D gene: TRBD1
J gene: TRBJ1-6
CDR3 protein: CASRGQTGVRDSPLHF
CDR3 DNA: TGTGCCAGCAGGGGACAAACAGGGGTACGGGATTCACCCCTCCACTTT